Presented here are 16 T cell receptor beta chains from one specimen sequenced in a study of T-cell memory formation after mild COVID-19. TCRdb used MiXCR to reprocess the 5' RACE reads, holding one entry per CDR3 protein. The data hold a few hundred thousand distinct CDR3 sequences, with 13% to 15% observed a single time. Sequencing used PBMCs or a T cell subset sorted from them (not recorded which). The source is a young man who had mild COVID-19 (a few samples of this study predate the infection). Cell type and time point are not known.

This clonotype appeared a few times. The CDR3 DNA is TGCAGTGCTACCGGCGGGACCTATAATTCACCCCTCCACTTT. It yields the protein CSATGGTYNSPLHF. The rearrangement links TRBV20-1 to TRBJ1-6; D not resolved. V was shortened by 4 bases and J by 2 bases, with 9 bases between the two germline ends. This CDR3 has 14 residues. CDR1 is DFQATT, CDR2 SNEGSKA, per germline (reference sequence).

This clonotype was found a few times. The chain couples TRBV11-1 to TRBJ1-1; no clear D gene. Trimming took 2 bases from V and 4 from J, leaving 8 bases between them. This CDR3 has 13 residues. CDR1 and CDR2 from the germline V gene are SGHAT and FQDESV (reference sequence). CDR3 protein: CASSLPPLTEAFF. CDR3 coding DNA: TGTGCCAGCAGCTTACCGCCCCTCACTGAAGCTTTCTTT.

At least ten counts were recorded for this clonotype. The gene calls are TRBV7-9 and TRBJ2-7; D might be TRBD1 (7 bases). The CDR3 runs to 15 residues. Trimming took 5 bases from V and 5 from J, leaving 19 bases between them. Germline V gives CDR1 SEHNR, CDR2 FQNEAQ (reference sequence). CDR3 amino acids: CASSQGGRMGHEQYF. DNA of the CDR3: TGTGCCAGCAGCCAGGGGGGCAGGATGGGCCACGAGCAGTACTTC.

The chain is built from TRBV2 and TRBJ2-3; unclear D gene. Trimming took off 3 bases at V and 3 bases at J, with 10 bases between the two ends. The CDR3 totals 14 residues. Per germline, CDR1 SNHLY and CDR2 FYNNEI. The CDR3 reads CASSDGLRTDTQYF. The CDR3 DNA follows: TGTGCCAGCAGTGATGGGCTGCGGACAGATACGCAGTATTTT.

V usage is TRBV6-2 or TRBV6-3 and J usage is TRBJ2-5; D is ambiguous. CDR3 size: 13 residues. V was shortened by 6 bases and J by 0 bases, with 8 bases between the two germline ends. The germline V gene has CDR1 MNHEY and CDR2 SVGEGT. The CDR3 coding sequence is TGTGCCAGCAGGCCGGTACACCAAGAGACCCAGTACTTC. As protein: CASRPVHQETQYF.

The chain's CDR3 is CASSLTAGPGELFF. CDR3 nucleotides: TGCGCCAGCAGCCTGACAGCGGGGCCCGGGGAGCTGTTTTTT. This sequence joins TRBV4-1 and TRBJ2-2; 7 nucleotides match TRBD2. Germline loops: CDR1 MGHRA, CDR2 YSYEKL. CDR3 length: 14 residues. The ends lost 4 bases at V and 6 bases at J; junction bases unmatched: 5.

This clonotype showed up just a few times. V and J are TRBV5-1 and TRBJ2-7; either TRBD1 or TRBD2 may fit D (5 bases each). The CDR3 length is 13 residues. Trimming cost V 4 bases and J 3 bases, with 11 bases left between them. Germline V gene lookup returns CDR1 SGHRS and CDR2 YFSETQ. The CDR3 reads CASSGGEDYEQYF. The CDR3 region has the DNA TGCGCCAGCAGCGGGGGTGAGGACTACGAGCAGTACTTC.

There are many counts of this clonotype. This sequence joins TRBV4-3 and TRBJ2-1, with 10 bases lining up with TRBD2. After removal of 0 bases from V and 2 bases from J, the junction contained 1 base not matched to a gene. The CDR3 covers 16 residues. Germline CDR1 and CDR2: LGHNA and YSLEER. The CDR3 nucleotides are TGCGCCAGCAGCCAAGATGGGACTAGCGCCTACAATGAGCAGTTCTTC. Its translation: CASSQDGTSAYNEQFF.

The CDR3 DNA follows: TGCGCCAGCAGCTTGGAACAGGCCTACAATGAGCAGTTCTTC. Translated, it gives CASSLEQAYNEQFF. V is TRBV5-1 and J is TRBJ2-1; D possibly corresponds to TRBD1 (5 bases). This CDR3 spans 14 amino acids. Trimming took 0 bases from V and 2 from J, leaving 6 bases between them. Germline CDR1 is SGHRS and CDR2 is YFSETQ.

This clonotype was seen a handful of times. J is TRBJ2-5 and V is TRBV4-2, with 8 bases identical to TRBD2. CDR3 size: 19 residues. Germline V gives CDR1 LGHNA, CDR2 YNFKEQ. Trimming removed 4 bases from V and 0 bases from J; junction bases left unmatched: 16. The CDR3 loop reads CASSPQGAGARGHQETQYF. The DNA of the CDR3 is TGTGCCAGCAGCCCCCAGGGAGCGGGGGCGAGGGGCCACCAAGAGACCCAGTACTTC.

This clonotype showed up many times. DNA for the CDR3: TGCAGCGTTGAAGATAGGGGCAGGGCCCACAATGAGCAGTTCTTC. This codes for CSVEDRGRAHNEQFF. This chain uses TRBV29-1 with TRBJ2-1; possibly TRBD1 for D (5 bases). V lost 0 bases and J lost 5, with 14 bases in between. The CDR3 totals 15 residues. Germline CDR1 reads SQVTM; CDR2 reads ANQGSEA.

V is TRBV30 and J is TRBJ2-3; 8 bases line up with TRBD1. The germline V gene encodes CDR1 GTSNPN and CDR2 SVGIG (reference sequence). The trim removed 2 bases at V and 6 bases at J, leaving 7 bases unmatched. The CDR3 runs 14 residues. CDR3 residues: CAWSPGQGSDTQYF. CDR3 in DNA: TGTGCCTGGAGTCCCGGACAGGGCTCGGATACGCAGTATTTT.

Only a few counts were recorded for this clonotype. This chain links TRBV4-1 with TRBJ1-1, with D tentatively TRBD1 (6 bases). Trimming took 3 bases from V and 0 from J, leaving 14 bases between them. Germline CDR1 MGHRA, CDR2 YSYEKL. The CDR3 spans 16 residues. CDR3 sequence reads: CASSHRMDSMNTEAFF. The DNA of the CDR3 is TGCGCCAGCAGCCACCGTATGGACAGTATGAACACTGAAGCTTTCTTT.

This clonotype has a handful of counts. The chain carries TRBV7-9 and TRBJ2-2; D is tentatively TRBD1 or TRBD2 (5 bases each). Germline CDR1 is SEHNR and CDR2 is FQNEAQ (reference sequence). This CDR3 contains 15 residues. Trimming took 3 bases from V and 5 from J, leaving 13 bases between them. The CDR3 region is CASSLGPARTGELFF. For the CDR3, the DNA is TGTGCCAGCAGCTTGGGACCCGCGAGGACCGGGGAGCTGTTTTTT.

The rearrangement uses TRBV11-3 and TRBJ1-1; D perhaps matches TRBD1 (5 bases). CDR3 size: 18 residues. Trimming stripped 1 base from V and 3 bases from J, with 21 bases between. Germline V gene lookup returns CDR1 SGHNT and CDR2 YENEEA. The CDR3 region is CASSLASGAPLEDTEAFF. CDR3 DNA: TGTGCCAGCAGCTTAGCGAGCGGGGCCCCTCTCGAGGACACTGAAGCTTTCTTT. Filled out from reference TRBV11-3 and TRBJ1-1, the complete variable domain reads EAGVVQSPRYKIIEKKQPVAFWCNPISGHNTLYWYLQNLGQGPELLIRYENEEAVDDSQLPKDRFSAERLKGVDSTLKIQPAELGDSAVYLCASSLASGAPLEDTEAFFGQGTRLTVV.

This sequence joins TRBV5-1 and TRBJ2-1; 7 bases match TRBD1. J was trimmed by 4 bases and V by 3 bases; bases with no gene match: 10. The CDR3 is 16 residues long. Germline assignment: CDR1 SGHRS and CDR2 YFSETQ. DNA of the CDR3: TGCGCCAGCAGCTCGCCGACAGGGAGCGGATACAATGAGCAGTTCTTC. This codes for CASSSPTGSGYNEQFF.